These 19 T cell receptor beta chains were sequenced from one sample in a study of blood T cells in healthy people across ages. Alongside a J-beta primer mix, a sample-barcoded 5' primer served in a second PCR lasting roughly 7 to 11 cycles. TCRdb independently ran MiXCR on the 5' RACE reads; one entry per CDR3 protein. The top ten clones hold under 30% of a sample with over 1,500,000 distinct CDR3 sequences, about 39% of them seen once. The sample taken for sequencing was blood. The receptors were sampled from a human donor in good health.

This clonotype was recorded at least ten times. One end of the junction does not line up with germline, which may come from a read error. The chain carries TRBV5-5 and TRBJ2-3; 10 positions agree with TRBD1. CDR3 length equals 14 residues. Germline assignment: CDR1 SGHKS and CDR2 YYEKEE (reference sequence). CDR3 sequence reads: CASSMDRGTDTQYF. For the CDR3, the DNA is TGCGCCAGCAGCATGGACAGGGGGACAGATACGCAGTATTTT.

The V gene is TRBV28, the J gene TRBJ1-2; the D is unclear. Germline CDR1 reads MDHEN; CDR2 reads SYDVKM. The V end lost 5 bases, the J end lost 0 bases, and 13 bases lay between the germline ends. The CDR3 covers 15 residues. CDR3: CASSADGNANYGYTF. The CDR3 region has the DNA TGTGCCAGCAGTGCCGATGGTAACGCTAACTATGGCTACACCTTC.

The chain carries TRBV11-3 and TRBJ2-3, with D unclear. Germline values: CDR1 SGHNT, CDR2 YENEEA. Trimming removed 3 bases at V and 5 bases at J, with 15 bases between. This CDR3 spans 15 amino acids. The CDR3 is CASSFEGNQQDTQYF. DNA of the CDR3: TGTGCCAGCAGCTTTGAAGGGAATCAGCAAGATACGCAGTATTTT.

The genes are TRBV6-5 and TRBJ1-5; D is uncertain. Germline V gives CDR1 MNHEY, CDR2 SVGAGI. Deletions cut 5 bases from V and 7 bases from J, with 12 bases between. The CDR3 totals 13 residues. Written as DNA, the CDR3 is TGTGCCAGCAGTGGCGGTTTTAGGCAGCCCCAGCATTTT. This gives the protein CASSGGFRQPQHF.

This clonotype has a handful of counts. The V gene is TRBV29-1, the J gene TRBJ2-5; a possible D gene is TRBD2 (5 bases). Germline V gene data show CDR1 as SQVTM and CDR2 as ANQGSEA. This CDR3 region has 15 residues. The ends were cut back, 7 bases at V and 2 bases at J, with 20 bases in the middle. CDR3 sequence reads: CSAYGRTRNQETQYF. The CDR3 region has the DNA TGCAGCGCCTATGGGAGAACGAGGAATCAAGAGACCCAGTACTTC. The entire variable domain, with the rest obtained from reference TRBV29-1 and TRBJ2-5, is as follows: SAVISQKPSRDICQRGTSLTIQCQVDSQVTMMFWYRQQPGQSLTLIATANQGSEATYESGFVIDKFPISRPNLTFSTLTVSNMSPEDSSIYLCSAYGRTRNQETQYFGPGTRLLVL.

Only a few counts were recorded for this clonotype. This chain connects TRBV20-1 to TRBJ2-1; weak D call: TRBD1 (5 bases). Germline CDR1 and CDR2: DFQATT and SNEGSKA (reference sequence). V shed 6 bases and J shed 6 bases, with 15 bases lying between them. The CDR3 sequence is 13 residues long. The CDR3 sequence is CSAGRADGNEQFF. In nucleotides, the CDR3 is TGCAGTGCGGGCAGGGCTGACGGCAATGAGCAGTTCTTC.

This clonotype was counted a few times. The chain joins TRBV4-1 to TRBJ2-3, with D possibly being TRBD1 or TRBD2 (6 bases each). CDR1 MGHRA and CDR2 YSYEKL come from the germline V gene. This CDR3 contains 15 residues. Trimming cost V 3 bases and J 2 bases, with 12 bases left between them. For the CDR3, the DNA is TGCGCCAGCAGCCACCCACAGGGACTCACAGATACGCAGTATTTT. Translating it yields CASSHPQGLTDTQYF.

This chain joins TRBV4-2 and TRBJ2-1; 8 nucleotides align to TRBD2. This CDR3 comprises 13 residues. Per the germline V gene, CDR1 is LGHNA and CDR2 is YNFKEQ. The trim removed 6 bases at V and 10 bases at J, leaving 8 bases unmatched. CDR3 loop: CASSPGGPMEQFF. The CDR3 nucleotides read TGTGCCAGCAGTCCGGGGGGGCCTATGGAGCAGTTCTTC.

V is TRBV7-2 and J is TRBJ2-7; a weak D match, TRBD2 (6 bases). Germline values: CDR1 SGHTA, CDR2 FQGNSA. The V end lost 5 bases, the J end lost 5 bases, and 22 bases lay between the germline ends. The CDR3 contains 16 residues. CDR3 DNA: TGTGCCAGCAGCCATTCCGAACTGGGGGGATCCCACGAGCAGTACTTC. This gives the protein CASSHSELGGSHEQYF.

The chain links TRBV15 to TRBJ1-6; no firm D call. There are 16 residues in the CDR3. Trimming removed 0 bases from V and 10 bases from J, with 16 bases in between. Germline CDR1 is LNHNV and CDR2 is YYDKDF (reference sequence). The CDR3 nucleotides read TGTGCCACCAGCAGAGATCAAGCAGGCGGAGGGTCACCCCTCCACTTT. Translated: CATSRDQAGGGSPLHF.

This clonotype was recorded at least ten times. This chain connects TRBV11-1 to TRBJ2-7, with TRBD1 identical over 8 bases. Germline loops: CDR1 SGHAT, CDR2 FQDESV (reference sequence). J gave up 1 base and V 5 bases, and 7 bases lay outside the gene matches. The CDR3 is 15 amino acids. CDR3 coding DNA: TGTGCCAGCAGCGACCGGGACAGGCTGTCCTACGAGCAGTACTTC. It is translated as CASSDRDRLSYEQYF. Drawing the rest from reference TRBV11-1 and TRBJ2-7, the complete variable domain is EAEVAQSPRYKITEKSQAVAFWCDPISGHATLYWYRQILGQGPELLVQFQDESVVDDSQLPKDRFSAERLKGVDSTLKIQPAELGDSAMYLCASSDRDRLSYEQYFGPGTRLTVT.

The rearrangement links TRBV27 to TRBJ1-6; D is ambiguous. This CDR3 is built from 15 residues. The germline V gene has CDR1 MNHEY and CDR2 SMNVEV (reference sequence). Trimming removed 5 bases from V and 6 bases from J, with 14 bases in between. The CDR3 loop reads CASSLRLGSNSPLHF. Written as DNA, the CDR3 is TGTGCCAGCAGTCTACGTTTAGGTAGTAATTCACCCCTCCACTTT.

The V and J genes are TRBV20-1 and TRBJ2-1; 16 bases match TRBD2. The V gene's germline CDR1 is DFQATT and CDR2 SNEGSKA (reference sequence). The CDR3 covers 16 residues. V trimming: 7 bases; J trimming: 7 bases; junction bases outside the gene matches: 10. In DNA form, the CDR3 reads TGCAGTGTTAGGGGACTAGCGGGGGGGCTTGAGAATGAGCAGTTCTTC. Residues: CSVRGLAGGLENEQFF.

Only a few counts were recorded for this clonotype. Written as DNA, the CDR3 is TGTGCCATCCACGGCGGGGGAGAGCACTACGAGCAGTACTTC. Amino acids: CAIHGGGEHYEQYF. The chain employs TRBV10-3 and TRBJ2-7; 7 nucleotides line up with TRBD2. V gave up 8 bases and J gave up 3 bases; unmatched junction bases: 10. Germline V gene data show CDR1 as ENHRY and CDR2 as SYGVKD. The CDR3 has 14 amino acids.

In this sample, this clonotype turned up a few times. The chain carries TRBV12-3 or TRBV12-4 and TRBJ2-6; D gene ambiguous. The CDR3 is 17 amino acids. Between the trimmed V and J ends, which lost 4 bases and 9 bases, there was a span of 22 bases. The CDR3 DNA reads TGTGCCAGCAGTTCAGTTTTGGTGGCGGCAATAAACAACGTCCTGACTTTC. It specifies CASSSVLVAAINNVLTF.

The chain recombines TRBV28 with TRBJ2-1, with TRBD2 identical over 7 bases. Germline V lookup: CDR1 MDHEN, CDR2 SYDVKM. The CDR3 length is 12 residues. The J segment lost 7 bases and the V segment lost 8 bases, leaving 5 bases of the junction unmatched. As DNA, the CDR3 is TGTGCCAGCTTAAGGGGAGGGAATGAGCAGTTCTTC. Translated, it gives CASLRGGNEQFF.

This clonotype turned up a few times. J is TRBJ1-2 and V is TRBV4-1, with 10 bases that match TRBD1. In germline, CDR1 is MGHRA, CDR2 YSYEKL. The CDR3 is 16 amino acids. J was trimmed by 7 bases and V by 2 bases; bases with no gene match: 10. The CDR3 sequence is CASSQNPGQGFGGYTF. The CDR3 nucleotides read TGCGCCAGCAGCCAAAACCCGGGACAGGGGTTTGGTGGCTACACCTTC.

This clonotype has just a few counts. This chain joins TRBV7-2 and TRBJ2-4, with 7 bases lining up with TRBD2. Germline V CDR1 and CDR2: SGHTA, FQGNSA. CDR3 length: 12 residues. The V and J ends lost 6 bases and 8 bases, in that order; junction bases with no gene match: 4. DNA of the CDR3: TGTGCCAGCAGATGGGAGGGAGACATTCAGTACTTC. Translation: CASRWEGDIQYF.

About this clonotype itself: A read error is possible here, since a much larger clone lies one base away. DNA for the CDR3: TGTGCCAGCAGTTGCCTGGGAGGGGATACGCAGTATTTT. Its protein product is CASSCLGGDTQYF. The chain carries TRBV25-1 and TRBJ2-3, with 7 positions matching TRBD2. Germline V CDR1 and CDR2: MGHDK, SYGVNS. The CDR3 sequence is 13 residues long. J was trimmed by 6 bases and V by 5 bases; bases with no gene match: 5.